The T cell receptor (beta chain) under discussion was sequenced for a study of response to subunit inactivated influenza vaccine. Study-wide results and limits: Few new T cells, the authors suggested, are recruited by each seasonal influenza vaccination.

A single record per CDR3 protein comes from TCRdb applying MiXCR to the RT-PCR reads. The sample includes 650,000 to 700,000 distinct CDR3 sequences, approximately 15% of them seen just once. Germline V gives CDR1 MNHEY, CDR2 SMNVEV (reference sequence). There are 16 residues in the CDR3. J was trimmed by 0 bases and V by 4 bases; bases with no gene match: 6. This clonotype was found a few times. Its antigen is currently unknown. The chain has TRBV27 and TRBJ2-4; 7 positions agree with TRBD1. The clonotype was recovered from a man aged 45-65 years who received an inactivated influenza vaccine. The source was PBMCs from blood, collected 11 to 12 days after vaccination. The CDR3 region has the DNA TGTGCCAGCAGTTCTGGACAGGTTCTAGCCAAAAACATTCAGTACTTC. As protein: CASSSGQVLAKNIQYF.